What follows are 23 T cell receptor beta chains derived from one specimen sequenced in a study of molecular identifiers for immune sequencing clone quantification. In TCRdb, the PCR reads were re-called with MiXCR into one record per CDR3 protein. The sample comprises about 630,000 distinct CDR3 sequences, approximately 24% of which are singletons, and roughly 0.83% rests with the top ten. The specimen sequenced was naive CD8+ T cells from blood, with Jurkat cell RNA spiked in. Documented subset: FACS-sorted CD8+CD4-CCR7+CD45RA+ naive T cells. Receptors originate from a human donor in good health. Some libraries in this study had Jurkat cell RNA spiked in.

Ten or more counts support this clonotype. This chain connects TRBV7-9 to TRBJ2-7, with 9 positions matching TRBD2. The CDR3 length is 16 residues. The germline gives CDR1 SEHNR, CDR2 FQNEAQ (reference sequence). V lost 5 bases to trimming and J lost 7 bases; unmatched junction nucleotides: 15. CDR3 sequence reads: CASSTWTSAEFWEQYF. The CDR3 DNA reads TGTGCCAGCAGCACCTGGACTAGCGCGGAGTTTTGGGAGCAGTACTTC.

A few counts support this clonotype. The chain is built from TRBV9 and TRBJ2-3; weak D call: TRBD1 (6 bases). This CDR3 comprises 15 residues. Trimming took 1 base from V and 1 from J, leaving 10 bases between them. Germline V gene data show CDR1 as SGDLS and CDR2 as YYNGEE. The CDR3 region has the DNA TGTGCCAGCAGCGTATGGGACACGCGCACAGATACGCAGTATTTT. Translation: CASSVWDTRTDTQYF.

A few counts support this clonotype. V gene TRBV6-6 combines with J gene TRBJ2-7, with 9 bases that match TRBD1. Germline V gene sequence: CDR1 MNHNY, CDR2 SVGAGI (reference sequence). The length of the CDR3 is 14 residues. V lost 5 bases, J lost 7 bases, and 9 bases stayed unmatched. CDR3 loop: CASSPGQGAGEQYF. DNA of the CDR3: TGTGCCAGCAGTCCGGGACAGGGAGCCGGGGAGCAGTACTTC.

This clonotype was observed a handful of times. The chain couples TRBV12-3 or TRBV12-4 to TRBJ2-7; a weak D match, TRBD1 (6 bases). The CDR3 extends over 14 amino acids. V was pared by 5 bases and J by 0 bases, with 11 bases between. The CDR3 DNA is TGTGCCAGCAGTCCACAGGGTTACTCCTACGAGCAGTACTTC. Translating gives CASSPQGYSYEQYF.

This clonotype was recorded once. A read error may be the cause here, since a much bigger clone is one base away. As DNA, the CDR3 is TGCAGTGCTAGAGATGAACAGCGTGGGTCCTACGAGCAGTACTTC. It specifies CSARDEQRGSYEQYF. The V and J genes are TRBV20-1 and TRBJ2-7; D gene ambiguous. There are 15 residues in the CDR3. Trimming shortened V by 0 bases and J by 1 base, and 13 bases separated the two germline ends. CDR1 and CDR2 from the germline V gene are DFQATT and SNEGSKA (reference sequence).

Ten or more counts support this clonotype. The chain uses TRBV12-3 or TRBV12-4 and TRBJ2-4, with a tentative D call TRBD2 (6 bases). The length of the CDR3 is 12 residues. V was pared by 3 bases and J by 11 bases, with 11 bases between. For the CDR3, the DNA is TGTGCCAGCAGTTTGGGGACTCCCTTTCAGTACTTC. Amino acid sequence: CASSLGTPFQYF.

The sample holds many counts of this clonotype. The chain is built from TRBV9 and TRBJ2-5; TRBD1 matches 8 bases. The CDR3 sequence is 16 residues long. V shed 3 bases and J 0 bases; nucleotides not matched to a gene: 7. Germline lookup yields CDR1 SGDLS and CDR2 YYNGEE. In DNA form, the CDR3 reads TGTGCCAGCAGCGAAGGGAACAGGGGGTACCAAGAGACCCAGTACTTC. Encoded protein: CASSEGNRGYQETQYF.

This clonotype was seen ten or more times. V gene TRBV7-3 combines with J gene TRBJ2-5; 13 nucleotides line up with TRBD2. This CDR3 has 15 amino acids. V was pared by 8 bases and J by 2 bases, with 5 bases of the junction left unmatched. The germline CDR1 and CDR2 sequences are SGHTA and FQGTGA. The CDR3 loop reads CASGMGLAGQETQYF. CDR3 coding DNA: TGTGCCAGCGGAATGGGACTAGCGGGGCAAGAGACCCAGTACTTC. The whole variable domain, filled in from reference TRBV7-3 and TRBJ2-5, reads GAGVSQTPSNKVTEKGKYVELRCDPISGHTALYWYRQSLGQGPEFLIYFQGTGAADDSGLPNDRFFAVRPEGSVSTLKIQRTERGDSAVYLCASGMGLAGQETQYFGPGTRLLVL.

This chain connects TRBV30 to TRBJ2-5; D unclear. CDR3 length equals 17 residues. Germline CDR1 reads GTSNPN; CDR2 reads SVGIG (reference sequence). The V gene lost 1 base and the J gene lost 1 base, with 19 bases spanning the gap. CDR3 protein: CAWSAGAAVTIQETQYF. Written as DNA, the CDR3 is TGTGCCTGGAGTGCCGGCGCGGCCGTCACGATCCAAGAGACCCAGTACTTC.

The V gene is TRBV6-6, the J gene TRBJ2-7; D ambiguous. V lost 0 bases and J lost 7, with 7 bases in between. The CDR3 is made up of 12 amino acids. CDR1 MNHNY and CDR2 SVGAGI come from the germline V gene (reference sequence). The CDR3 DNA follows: TGTGCCAGCAGTTACTCGATCTTGGAGCAGTACTTC. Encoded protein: CASSYSILEQYF.

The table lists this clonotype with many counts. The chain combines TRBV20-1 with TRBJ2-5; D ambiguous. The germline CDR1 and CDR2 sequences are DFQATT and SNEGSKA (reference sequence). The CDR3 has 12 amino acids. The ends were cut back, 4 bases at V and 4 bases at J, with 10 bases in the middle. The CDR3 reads CSATRVGETQYF. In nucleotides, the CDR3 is TGCAGTGCTACCCGAGTTGGAGAGACCCAGTACTTC.

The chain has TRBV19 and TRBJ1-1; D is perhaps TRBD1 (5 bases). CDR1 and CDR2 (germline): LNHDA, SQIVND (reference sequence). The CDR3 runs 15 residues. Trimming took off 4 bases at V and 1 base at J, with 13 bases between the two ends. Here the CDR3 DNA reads TGTGCCAGTAGTACCCCAGGGTTGGGGAACACTGAAGCTTTCTTT. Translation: CASSTPGLGNTEAFF.

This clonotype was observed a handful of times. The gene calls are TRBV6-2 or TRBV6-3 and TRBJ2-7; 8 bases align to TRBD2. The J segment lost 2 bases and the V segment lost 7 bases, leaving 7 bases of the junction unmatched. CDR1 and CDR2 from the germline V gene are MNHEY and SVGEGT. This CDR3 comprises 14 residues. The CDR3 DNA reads TGTGCCAGCACCTTAGCGGGACTTACCTACGAGCAGTACTTC. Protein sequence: CASTLAGLTYEQYF.

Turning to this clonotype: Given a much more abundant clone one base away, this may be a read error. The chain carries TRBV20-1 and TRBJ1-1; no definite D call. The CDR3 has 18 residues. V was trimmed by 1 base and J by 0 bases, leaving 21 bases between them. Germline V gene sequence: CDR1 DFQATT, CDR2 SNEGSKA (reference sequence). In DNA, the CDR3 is TGCAGTGCTAGAGCCTATCTGGGCCCACATGGCATGAACACTGAAGCTTTCTTT. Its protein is CSARAYLGPHGMNTEAFF.

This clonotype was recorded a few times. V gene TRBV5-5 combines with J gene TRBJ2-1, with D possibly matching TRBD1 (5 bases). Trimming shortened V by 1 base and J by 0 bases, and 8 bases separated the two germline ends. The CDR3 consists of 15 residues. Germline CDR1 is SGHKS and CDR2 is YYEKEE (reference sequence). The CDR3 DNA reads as TGTGCCAGCAGCTTGTCGGACAACTCCTACAATGAGCAGTTCTTC. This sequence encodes CASSLSDNSYNEQFF.

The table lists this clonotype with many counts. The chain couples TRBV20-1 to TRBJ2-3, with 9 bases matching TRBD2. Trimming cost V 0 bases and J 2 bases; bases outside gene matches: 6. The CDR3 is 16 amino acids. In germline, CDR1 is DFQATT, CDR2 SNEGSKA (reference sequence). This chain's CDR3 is CSARDWAGGVTDTQYF. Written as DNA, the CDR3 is TGCAGTGCTAGAGATTGGGCGGGAGGGGTCACAGATACGCAGTATTTT.

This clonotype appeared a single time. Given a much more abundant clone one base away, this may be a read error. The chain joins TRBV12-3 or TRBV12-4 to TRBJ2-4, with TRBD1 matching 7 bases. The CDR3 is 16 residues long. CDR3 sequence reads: CPSTPDRDRAKNIQYF. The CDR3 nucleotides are TGTCCCAGCACCCCTGACAGGGATCGGGCCAAAAACATTCAGTACTTC.

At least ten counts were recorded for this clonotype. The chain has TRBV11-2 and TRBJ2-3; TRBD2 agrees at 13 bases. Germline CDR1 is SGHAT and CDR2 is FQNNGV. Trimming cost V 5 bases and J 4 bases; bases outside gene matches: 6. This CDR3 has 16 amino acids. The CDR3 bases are TGTGCCAGCAGCCCATGGACTAGCGGGGGAGCAGATACGCAGTATTTT. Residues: CASSPWTSGGADTQYF.

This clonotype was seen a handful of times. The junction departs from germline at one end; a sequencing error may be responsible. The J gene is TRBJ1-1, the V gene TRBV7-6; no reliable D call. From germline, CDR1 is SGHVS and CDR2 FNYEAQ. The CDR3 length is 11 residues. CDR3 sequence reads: CACSQGTEAFF. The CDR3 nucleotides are TGTGCCTGCAGCCAAGGGACTGAAGCTTTCTTT.

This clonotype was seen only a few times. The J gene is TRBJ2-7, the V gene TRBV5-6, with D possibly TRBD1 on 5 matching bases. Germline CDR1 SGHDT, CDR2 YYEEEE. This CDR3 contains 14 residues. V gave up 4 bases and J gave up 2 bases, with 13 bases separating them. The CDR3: CASSVKGLTYEQYF. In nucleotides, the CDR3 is TGTGCCAGCAGCGTGAAGGGGCTTACCTACGAGCAGTACTTC.

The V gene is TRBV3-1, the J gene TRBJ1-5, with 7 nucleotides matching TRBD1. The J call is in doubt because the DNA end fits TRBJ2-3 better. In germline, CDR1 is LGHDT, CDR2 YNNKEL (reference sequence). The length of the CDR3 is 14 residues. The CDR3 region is CASSHGTEGQPQYF. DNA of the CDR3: TGTGCCAGCAGCCACGGGACAGAAGGGCAGCCCCAGTATTTT.

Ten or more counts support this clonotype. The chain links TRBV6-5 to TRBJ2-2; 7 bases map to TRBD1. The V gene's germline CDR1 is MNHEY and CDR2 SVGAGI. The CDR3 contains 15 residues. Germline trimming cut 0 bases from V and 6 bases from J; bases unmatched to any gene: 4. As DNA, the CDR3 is TGTGCCAGCAGTTACTCTACAGGGGCAGCCGGGGAGCTGTTTTTT. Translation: CASSYSTGAAGELFF.

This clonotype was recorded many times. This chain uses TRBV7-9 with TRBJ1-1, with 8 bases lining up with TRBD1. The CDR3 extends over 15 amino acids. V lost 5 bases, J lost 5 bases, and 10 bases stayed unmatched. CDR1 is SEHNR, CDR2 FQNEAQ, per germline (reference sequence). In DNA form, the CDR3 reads TGTGCCAGCAGCCCCGGACAGGGAGCTAGTACTGAAGCTTTCTTT. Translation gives CASSPGQGASTEAFF.